This T cell receptor (beta chain) was identified during a study of blood T cell repertoires in COVID-19. Study information: PBMCs, B-cell-depleted T cells, or T cells provided the cDNA or gDNA that made up the material.

As processed by the authors: Reference gene primers were amplified, and this amplification served to estimate nucleated cell counts. Clones were read by immunoSEQ multiplex PCR, and TCRdb kept only the in-frame ones, dropping some. The V and J calls and clone size are taken from that table; D and trimming were inferred from the DNA. The sample lists around 310,000 clones, 90% seen once, with roughly 1% in the top ten. Germline assignment: CDR1 SGHTA and CDR2 FQGNSA. V was trimmed by 0 bases and J by 0 bases, leaving 6 bases between them. The CDR3 extends over 16 amino acids. Comment on this clone: Other DNA sequences from this sample encode an identical CDR3 as well.

The source is a woman aged 40 to 50 with COVID-19, enrolled during active disease. The sequencing input was peripheral blood. The rearrangement links TRBV7-2 to TRBJ2-6; no definite D call. CDR3: CASSLASVSGANVLTF. DNA for the CDR3: TGTGCCAGCAGCTTAGCCTCCGTCTCTGGGGCCAACGTCCTGACTTTC.